This T cell receptor beta chain was identified during a study of control samples from healthy donors and cancer patients. Clones were read by immunoSEQ multiplex PCR, and TCRdb kept only the in-frame ones, dropping some. This table holds 75,000 to 90,000 clones, 75% to 90% found once. With 7 bases clipped from V and 1 base from J, the junction kept 5 bases outside the gene matches. Germline values: CDR1 MDHEN, CDR2 SYDVKM. The CDR3 covers 14 residues. The receptor was derived from a woman aged 45-59 years with colorectal cancer. What was sequenced was PBMCs. The chain links TRBV28 to TRBJ2-5, with 8 positions matching TRBD2. The CDR3 region is CASIPGGAQETQYF. CDR3 in DNA: TGTGCCAGCATTCCCGGGGGGGCCCAAGAGACCCAGTACTTC.